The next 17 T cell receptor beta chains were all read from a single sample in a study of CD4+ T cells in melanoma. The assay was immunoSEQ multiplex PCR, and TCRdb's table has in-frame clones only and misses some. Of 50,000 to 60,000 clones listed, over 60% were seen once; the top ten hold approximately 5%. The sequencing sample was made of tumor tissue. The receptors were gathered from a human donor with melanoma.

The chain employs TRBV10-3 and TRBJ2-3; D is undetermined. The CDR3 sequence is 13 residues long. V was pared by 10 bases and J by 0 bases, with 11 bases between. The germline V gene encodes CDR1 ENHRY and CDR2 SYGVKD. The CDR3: CASTMGSTDTQYF. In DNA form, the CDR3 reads TGTGCCAGCACAATGGGCAGCACAGATACGCAGTATTTT.

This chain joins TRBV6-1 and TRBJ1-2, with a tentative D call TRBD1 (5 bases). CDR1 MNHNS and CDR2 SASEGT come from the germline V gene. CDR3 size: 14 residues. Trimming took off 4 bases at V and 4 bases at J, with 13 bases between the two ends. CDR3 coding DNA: TGTGCCAGCAGTGCCTATGAACAGGTCTATGGCTACACCTTC. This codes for CASSAYEQVYGYTF.

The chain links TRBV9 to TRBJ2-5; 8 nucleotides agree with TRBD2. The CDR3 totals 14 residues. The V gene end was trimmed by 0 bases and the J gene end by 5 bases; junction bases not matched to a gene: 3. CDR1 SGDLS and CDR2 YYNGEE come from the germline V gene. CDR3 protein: CASSVAPSGETQYF. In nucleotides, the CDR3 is TGTGCCAGCAGCGTAGCCCCTAGCGGGGAGACCCAGTACTTC.

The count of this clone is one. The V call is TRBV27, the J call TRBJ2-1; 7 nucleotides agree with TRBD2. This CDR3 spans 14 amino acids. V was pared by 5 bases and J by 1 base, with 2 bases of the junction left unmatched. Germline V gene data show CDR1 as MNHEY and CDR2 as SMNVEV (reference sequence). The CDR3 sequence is CASSVGGSYNEQFF. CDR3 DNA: TGTGCCAGCAGTGTCGGGGGGTCCTACAATGAGCAGTTCTTC.

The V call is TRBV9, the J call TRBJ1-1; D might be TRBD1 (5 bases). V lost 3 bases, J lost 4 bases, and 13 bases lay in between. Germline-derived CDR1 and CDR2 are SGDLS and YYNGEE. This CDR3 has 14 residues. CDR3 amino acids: CASSAGSGVTEAFF. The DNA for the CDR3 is TGTGCCAGCAGCGCAGGGAGCGGGGTCACTGAAGCTTTCTTT. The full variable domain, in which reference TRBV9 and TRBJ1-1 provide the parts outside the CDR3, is DSGVTQTPKHLITATGQRVTLRCSPRSGDLSVYWYQQSLDQGLQFLIQYYNGEERAKGNILERFSAQQFPDLHSELNLSSLELGDSALYFCASSAGSGVTEAFFGQGTRLTVV.

Written as DNA, the CDR3 is TGTGCCAGCAGCTTAGTTAGGGACTCCGAGCAGTACTTC. It codes for CASSLVRDSEQYF. The chain recombines TRBV7-9 with TRBJ2-7; D might be TRBD2 (6 bases). V was shortened by 1 base and J by 6 bases, with 10 bases between the two germline ends. Germline CDR1 reads SEHNR; CDR2 reads FQNEAQ (reference sequence). This CDR3 is 13 amino acids long.

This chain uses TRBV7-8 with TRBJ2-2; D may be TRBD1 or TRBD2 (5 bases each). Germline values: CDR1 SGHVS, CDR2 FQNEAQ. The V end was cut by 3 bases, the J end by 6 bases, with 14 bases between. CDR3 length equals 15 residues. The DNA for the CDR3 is TGTGCCAGCAGCTTCCGGGGCCCTGGGCCCGGGGAGCTGTTTTTT. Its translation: CASSFRGPGPGELFF.

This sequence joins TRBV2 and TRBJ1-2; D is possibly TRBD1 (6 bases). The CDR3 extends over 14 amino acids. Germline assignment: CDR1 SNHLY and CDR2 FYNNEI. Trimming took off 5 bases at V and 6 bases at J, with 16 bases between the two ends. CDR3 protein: CASSLITGKDGYTF. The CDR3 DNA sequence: TGTGCCAGCAGTCTTATAACAGGGAAAGATGGCTACACCTTC. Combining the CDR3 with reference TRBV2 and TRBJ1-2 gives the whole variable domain EPEVTQTPSHQVTQMGQEVILRCVPISNHLYFYWYRQILGQKVEFLVSFYNNEISEKSEIFDDQFSVERPDGSNFTLKIRSTKLEDSAMYFCASSLITGKDGYTFGSGTRLTVV.

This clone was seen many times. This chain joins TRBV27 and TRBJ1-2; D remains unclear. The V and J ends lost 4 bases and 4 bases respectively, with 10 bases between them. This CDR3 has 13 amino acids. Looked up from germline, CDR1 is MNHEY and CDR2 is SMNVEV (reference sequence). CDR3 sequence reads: CASSSNSFYGYTF. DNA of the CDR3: TGTGCCAGCAGTTCTAACAGCTTCTATGGCTACACCTTC.

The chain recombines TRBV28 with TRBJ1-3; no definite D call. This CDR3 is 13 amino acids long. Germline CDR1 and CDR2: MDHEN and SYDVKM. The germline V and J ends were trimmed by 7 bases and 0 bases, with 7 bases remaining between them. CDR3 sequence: CASTRFSGNTIYF. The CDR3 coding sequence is TGTGCCAGCACGAGGTTCTCTGGAAACACCATATATTTT.

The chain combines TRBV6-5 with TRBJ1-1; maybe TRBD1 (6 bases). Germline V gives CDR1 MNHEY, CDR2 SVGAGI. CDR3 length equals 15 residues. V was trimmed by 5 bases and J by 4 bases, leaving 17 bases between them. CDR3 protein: CASSLGAGARTEAFF. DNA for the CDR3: TGTGCCAGCAGTCTTGGGGCGGGGGCGCGCACTGAAGCTTTCTTT.

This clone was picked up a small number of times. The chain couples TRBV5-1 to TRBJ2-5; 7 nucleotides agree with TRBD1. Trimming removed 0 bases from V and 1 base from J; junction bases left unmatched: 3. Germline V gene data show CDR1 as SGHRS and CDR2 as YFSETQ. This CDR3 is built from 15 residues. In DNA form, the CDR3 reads TGCGCCAGCAGCTTGGGGACAGGACCCCAAGAGACCCAGTACTTC. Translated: CASSLGTGPQETQYF.

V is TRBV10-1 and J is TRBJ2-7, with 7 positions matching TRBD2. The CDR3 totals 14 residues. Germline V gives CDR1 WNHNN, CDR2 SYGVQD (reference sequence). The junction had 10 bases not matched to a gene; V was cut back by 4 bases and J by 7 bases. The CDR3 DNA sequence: TGCGCCAGCAGTGCTAGCGGCTCGCAAACGGAGCAGTACTTC. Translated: CASSASGSQTEQYF.

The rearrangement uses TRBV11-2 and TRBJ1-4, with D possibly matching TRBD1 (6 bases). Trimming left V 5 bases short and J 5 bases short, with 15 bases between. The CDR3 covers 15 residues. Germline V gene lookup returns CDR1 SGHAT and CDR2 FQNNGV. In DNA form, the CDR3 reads TGTGCCAGCAGCGCTGGACAGAGGAAAAATGAAAAACTGTTTTTT. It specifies CASSAGQRKNEKLFF.

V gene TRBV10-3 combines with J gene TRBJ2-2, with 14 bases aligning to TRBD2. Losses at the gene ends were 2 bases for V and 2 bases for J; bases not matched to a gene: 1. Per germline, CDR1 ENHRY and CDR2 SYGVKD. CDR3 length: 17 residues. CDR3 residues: CAISEGLAGGNTGELFF. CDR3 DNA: TGTGCCATCAGTGAGGGACTAGCGGGGGGAAACACCGGGGAGCTGTTTTTT.

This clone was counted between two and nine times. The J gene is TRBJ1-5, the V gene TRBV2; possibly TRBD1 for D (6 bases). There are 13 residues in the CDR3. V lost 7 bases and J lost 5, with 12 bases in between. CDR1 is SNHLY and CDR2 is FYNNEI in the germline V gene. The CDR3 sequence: CASTEGVDQPQHF. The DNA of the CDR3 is TGTGCCAGCACCGAGGGGGTAGATCAGCCCCAGCATTTT.

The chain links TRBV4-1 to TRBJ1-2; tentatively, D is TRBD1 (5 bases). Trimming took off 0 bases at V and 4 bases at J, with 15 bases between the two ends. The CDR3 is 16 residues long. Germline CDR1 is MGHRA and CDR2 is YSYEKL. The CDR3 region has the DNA TGCGCCAGCAGCCAAGAGGGGGGTAGGGGACCCTATGGCTACACCTTC. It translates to CASSQEGGRGPYGYTF.